This TCR beta chain was observed in a study of Tregs in tolerant kidney transplant recipients. FACS sorting followed an approximately 6-day coculture of CFSE-labeled recipient PBMCs with irradiated graft donor PBMCs. The germline V gene has CDR1 SGHDN and CDR2 FVKESK. The CDR3 sequence is 14 residues long. Trimming pared 4 bases from V and 3 bases from J, leaving 13 bases between. The method was immunoSEQ multiplex PCR; TCRdb's version includes in-frame clones alone and lacks a portion of them. Here the sample spans roughly 14,000 clones, about 53% being singletons. This clone was seen a few times. Its antigen remains unknown.

This clonotype originated in a human patient who received a combined kidney and bone marrow transplant. The material sequenced was CD4+ T cells from blood cultured with allogeneic cells, taken before the transplant. The chain is built from TRBV14 and TRBJ2-7; weak D call: TRBD2 (7 bases). CDR3 region: CASSLGGGLYEQYF. The DNA for the CDR3 is TGTGCCAGCAGCCTAGGGGGAGGGCTCTACGAGCAGTACTTC.